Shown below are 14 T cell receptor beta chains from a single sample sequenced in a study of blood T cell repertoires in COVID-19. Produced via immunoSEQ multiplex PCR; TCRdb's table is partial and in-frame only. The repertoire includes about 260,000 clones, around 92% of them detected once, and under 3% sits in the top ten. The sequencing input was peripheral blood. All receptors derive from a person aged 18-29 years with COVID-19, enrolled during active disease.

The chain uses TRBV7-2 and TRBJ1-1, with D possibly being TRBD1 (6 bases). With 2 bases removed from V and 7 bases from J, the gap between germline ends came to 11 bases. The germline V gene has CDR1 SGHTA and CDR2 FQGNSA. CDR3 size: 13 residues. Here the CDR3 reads CASSLTPGVEAFF. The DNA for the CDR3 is TGTGCCAGCAGCTTAACCCCAGGGGTTGAAGCTTTCTTT.

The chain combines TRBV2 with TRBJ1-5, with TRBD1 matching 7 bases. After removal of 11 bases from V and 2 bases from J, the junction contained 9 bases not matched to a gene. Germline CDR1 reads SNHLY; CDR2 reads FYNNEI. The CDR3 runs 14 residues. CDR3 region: CAWDDREGNQPQHF. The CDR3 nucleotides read TGTGCCTGGGACGACAGGGAGGGCAATCAGCCCCAGCATTTT.

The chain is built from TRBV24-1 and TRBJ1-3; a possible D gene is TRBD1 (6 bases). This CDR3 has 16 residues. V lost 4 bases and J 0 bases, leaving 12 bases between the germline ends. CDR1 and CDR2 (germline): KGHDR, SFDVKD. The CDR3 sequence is CATSDPRGASGNTIYF. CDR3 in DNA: TGTGCCACCAGTGACCCTCGGGGGGCCTCTGGAAACACCATATATTTT.

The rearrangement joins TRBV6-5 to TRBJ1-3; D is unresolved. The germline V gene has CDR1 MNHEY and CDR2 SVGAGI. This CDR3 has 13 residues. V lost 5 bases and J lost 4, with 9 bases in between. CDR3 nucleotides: TGTGCCAGCAGTCAACGCCAGGGAAACACCATATATTTT. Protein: CASSQRQGNTIYF.

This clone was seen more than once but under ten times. The CDR3 sequence is CASSAGGLGLSLSGNTIYF. The CDR3, as DNA: TGTGCCAGCAGCGCGGGGGGCCTTGGATTGAGCCTCTCTGGAAACACCATATATTTT. The chain links TRBV9 to TRBJ1-3, with D possibly matching TRBD1 (6 bases). The CDR3 covers 19 residues. Looked up from germline, CDR1 is SGDLS and CDR2 is YYNGEE. Trimming took 3 bases from V and 0 from J, leaving 22 bases between them.

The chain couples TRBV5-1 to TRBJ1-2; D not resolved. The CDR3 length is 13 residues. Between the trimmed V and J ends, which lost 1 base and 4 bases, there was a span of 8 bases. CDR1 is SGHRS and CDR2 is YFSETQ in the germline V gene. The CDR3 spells CASSLTPSYGYTF. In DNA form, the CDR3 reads TGCGCCAGCAGCTTGACTCCGAGCTATGGCTACACCTTC.

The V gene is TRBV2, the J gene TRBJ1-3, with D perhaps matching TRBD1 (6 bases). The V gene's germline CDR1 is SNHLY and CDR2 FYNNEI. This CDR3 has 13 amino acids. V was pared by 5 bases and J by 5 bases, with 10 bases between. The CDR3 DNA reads TGTGCCAGCAGTCCAGGGGAAAGAAACACCATATATTTT. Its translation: CASSPGERNTIYF.

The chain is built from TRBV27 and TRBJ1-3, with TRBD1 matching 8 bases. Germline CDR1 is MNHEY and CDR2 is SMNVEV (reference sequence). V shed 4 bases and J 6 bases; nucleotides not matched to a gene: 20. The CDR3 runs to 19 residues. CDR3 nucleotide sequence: TGTGCCAGCAGTTCCTCATTGTTAGACAGGGGTGATAAGGAAAACACCATATATTTT. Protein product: CASSSSLLDRGDKENTIYF.

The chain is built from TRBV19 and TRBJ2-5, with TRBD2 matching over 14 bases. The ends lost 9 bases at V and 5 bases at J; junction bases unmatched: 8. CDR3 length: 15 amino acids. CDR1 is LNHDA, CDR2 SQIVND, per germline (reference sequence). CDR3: CASGTSGSSYETQYF. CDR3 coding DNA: TGTGCCAGCGGGACTAGCGGGAGTTCTTACGAGACCCAGTACTTC.

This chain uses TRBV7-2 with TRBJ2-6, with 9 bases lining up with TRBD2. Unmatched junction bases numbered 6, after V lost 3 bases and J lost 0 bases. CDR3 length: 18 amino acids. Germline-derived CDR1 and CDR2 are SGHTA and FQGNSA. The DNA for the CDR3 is TGTGCCAGCAGCTTTGGAGCGGGAGGCTCCTCTGGGGCCAACGTCCTGACTTTC. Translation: CASSFGAGGSSGANVLTF. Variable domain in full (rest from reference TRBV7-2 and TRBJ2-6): GAGVSQSPSNKVTEKGKDVELRCDPISGHTALYWYRQSLGQGLEFLIYFQGNSAPDKSGLPSDRFSAERTGGSVSTLTIQRTQQEDSAVYLCASSFGAGGSSGANVLTFGAGSRLTVL.

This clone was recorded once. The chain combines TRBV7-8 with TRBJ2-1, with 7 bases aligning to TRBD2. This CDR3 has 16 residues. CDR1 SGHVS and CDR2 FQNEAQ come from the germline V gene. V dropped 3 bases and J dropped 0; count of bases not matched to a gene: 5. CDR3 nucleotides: TGTGCCAGCAGCTTCGCGGGAGCGGGCTCCTACAATGAGCAGTTCTTC. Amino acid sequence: CASSFAGAGSYNEQFF.

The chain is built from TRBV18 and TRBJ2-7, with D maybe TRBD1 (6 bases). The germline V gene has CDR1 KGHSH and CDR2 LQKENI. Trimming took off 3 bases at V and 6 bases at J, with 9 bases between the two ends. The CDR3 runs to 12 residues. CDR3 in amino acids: CASSPDRREQYF. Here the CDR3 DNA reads TGTGCCAGCTCACCTGACAGGCGCGAGCAGTACTTC.

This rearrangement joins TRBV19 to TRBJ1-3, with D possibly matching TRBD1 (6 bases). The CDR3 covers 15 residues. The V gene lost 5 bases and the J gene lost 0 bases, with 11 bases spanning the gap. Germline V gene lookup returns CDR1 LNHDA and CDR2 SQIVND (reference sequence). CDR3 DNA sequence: TGTGCCAGTAGTGCCTGGACAGCCTCTGGAAACACCATATATTTT. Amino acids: CASSAWTASGNTIYF.

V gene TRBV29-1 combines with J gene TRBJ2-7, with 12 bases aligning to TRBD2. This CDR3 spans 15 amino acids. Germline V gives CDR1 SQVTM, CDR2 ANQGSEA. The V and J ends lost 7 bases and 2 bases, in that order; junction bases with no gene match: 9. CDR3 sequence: CSALPASGRAYEQYF. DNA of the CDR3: TGCAGCGCATTACCAGCTAGCGGGAGGGCCTACGAGCAGTACTTC.